Listed below are T cell receptor beta chains from one sample, sequenced in a study of T cell repertoires in cytomegalovirus infection. Each CDR3 protein gets one entry after TCRdb re-called the reads with MiXCR. In the table there are 150,000 to 200,000 distinct CDR3 sequences, about 15% of which are singletons. Sequenced material: CD8+ T cells from PBMCs. All receptors come from a human donor in good health (CMV status not recorded). Some clones in this sample may be carry-over from other donors' samples. Both conserved end residues are part of each CDR3. A D gene is named only where the DNA matches it firmly. Size values are once, few and many counts, or a class for expanded clones, and some rows have none.

clone_size,v_call,j_call,d_call,cdr3_nt,cdr3_aa
-,TRBV7-2,TRBJ1-1,-,TGTGCCAGCAGCTTGGGGGGCGAGCCAGCTTTCTTT,CASSLGGEPAFF
-,TRBV5-6,TRBJ1-5,-,TGTGCCAGCAACTTGTGGACACTGCCCGATCAGCCCCAGCATTTT,CASNLWTLPDQPQHF
many,TRBV7-8,TRBJ2-4,-,TGTGCCAGCAGCTCAGATTTCCGGGGGACCAAAAACATTCAGTACTTC,CASSSDFRGTKNIQYF
-,TRBV7-9,TRBJ2-1,-,TGTGCCAGCAGCTTAAGTGGGCCCCGTCTCTTC,CASSLSGPRLF
few,TRBV7-2,TRBJ2-1,TRBD2,TGTGCCAGCAGCTTAGAGGGACTAGCGGGGCTCTACAATGAGCAGTTCTTC,CASSLEGLAGLYNEQFF
-,TRBV6-2/TRBV6-3,TRBJ2-2,-,TGTGCCCGCAGTCAGACGGGAAACACCGGGGAGCTGTTTTTT,CARSQTGNTGELFF
-,TRBV27,TRBJ2-1,-,TGTGCCAGCAGTTGGACCCCCCGGGGTGAGCAGTTCTTC,CASSWTPRGEQFF
few,TRBV11-2,TRBJ2-4,TRBD1,TGTGCCAGCAGCGTCGGCAGGGGGCCGCAACACATTCAGTACTTC,CASSVGRGPQHIQYF
few,TRBV5-1,TRBJ2-5,-,TGCGCCAGCAGCTTTGCAAGGGGAGAGACCCAGTACTTC,CASSFARGETQYF
-,TRBV12-3/TRBV12-4,TRBJ2-1,-,TGTGCCACTGGGCCCCGCAATGAGCAGTTCTTC,CATGPRNEQFF
-,TRBV27,TRBJ2-7,TRBD2,TGTGCCAGCCCCATGTGGACTAGCGGGGGTTCCTACGAGCAGTACTTC,CASPMWTSGGSYEQYF
-,TRBV7-2,TRBJ1-2,-,TGTGCCAGCAGCTTAACCAACTATGGCTACACCTTC,CASSLTNYGYTF
-,TRBV7-9,TRBJ2-1,-,TGTGCCAGCAGCCCCCCGGCCGGGACCGCGTACAATGAGCAGTTCTTC,CASSPPAGTAYNEQFF
-,TRBV11-3,TRBJ2-1,-,TGTGCCAGCAAAGCGGATGGGGGTAATGAGCAGTTCTTC,CASKADGGNEQFF
-,TRBV2,TRBJ1-3,-,TGTGCCAGCAGTGAAGGCAGGGAGGTGAACACCATATATTTT,CASSEGREVNTIYF
few,TRBV28,TRBJ2-2,-,TGTGCCAGTGTAGGGGGGTGGAACACCGGGGAGCTGTTTTTT,CASVGGWNTGELFF
-,TRBV6-2/TRBV6-3,TRBJ2-7,-,TGTGCCAGCAGTTACCGAGAAACCACCTACGAGCAGTACTTC,CASSYRETTYEQYF
few,TRBV27,TRBJ2-1,TRBD2,TGTGCCAGCAGTTTATCTTGGACTAGCGGGGAGAGTGCCTACAATGAGCAGTTCTTC,CASSLSWTSGESAYNEQFF
few,TRBV15,TRBJ1-1,-,TGTGCCACCAGCAGAGATGCCTCTGAAGCTTTCTTT,CATSRDASEAFF
few,TRBV7-9,TRBJ2-1,-,TGTGCCAGCAGCTTAATTTCCCTTGAGCAGTTCTTC,CASSLISLEQFF
few,TRBV7-2,TRBJ2-1,-,TGTGCCAGCAAAGAGGGGAGCTCCTACAATGAGCAGTTCTTC,CASKEGSSYNEQFF
-,TRBV12-3/TRBV12-4,TRBJ1-6,TRBD1,TGTGCCAGCAGCTCAACAGGGGTCTATAATTCACCCCTCCACTTT,CASSSTGVYNSPLHF
few,TRBV7-9,TRBJ2-7,-,TGTGCCAGCAGCTCCCCCCTTTCCTACGAGCAGTACTTC,CASSSPLSYEQYF
few,TRBV4-3,TRBJ2-5,TRBD2,TGCGCCAGCAGCCAAGATCGTGGGGGAGGGGAGACCCAGTACTTC,CASSQDRGGGETQYF
-,TRBV11-2,TRBJ1-4,-,TGTGCCAGCAGCTCCGGTAGTGATGAAAAACTGTTTTTT,CASSSGSDEKLFF
few,TRBV25-1,TRBJ1-1,-,TGTGCCAGCAGGAACTCTCTGGGCACTGAAGCTTTCTTT,CASRNSLGTEAFF
-,TRBV29-1,TRBJ2-7,TRBD1,TGCAGCGTTGAAGGTTTAACAGGGGCGTCCTACGAGCAGTACTTC,CSVEGLTGASYEQYF